These 27 T cell receptor beta chains were all obtained from the same sample, sequenced in a study of cytomegalovirus exposure and HLA in healthy donors. Amplification used 60 Vbeta primers and 13 Jbeta primers. TCRdb's copy holds only in-frame clones and misses some; the assay was immunoSEQ multiplex PCR. The sample includes about 140,000 clones, roughly four fifths seen only once; the top ten take roughly 3.1%. Sequenced input: PBMCs. These receptors all come from a man aged 18 to 29 in good health and CMV-seropositive.

The chain uses TRBV6-5 and TRBJ1-1; 9 bases match TRBD1. Germline CDR1 MNHEY, CDR2 SVGAGI. V lost 6 bases and J lost 11; bases outside the gene matches: 16. The CDR3 totals 15 residues. The CDR3 bases are TGTGCCAGCAGACAAACAGGGGGCGCCTTTGCCGTTGCTTTCTTT. Its translation is CASRQTGGAFAVAFF.

The chain couples TRBV6-4 to TRBJ2-1; 12 bases agree with TRBD2. The J segment lost 0 bases and the V segment lost 5 bases, leaving 11 bases of the junction unmatched. This CDR3 is 19 amino acids long. CDR1 MRHNA and CDR2 SNTAGT come from the germline V gene. The CDR3 protein is CASSLTSGRGRGSYNEQFF. CDR3 DNA sequence: TGTGCCAGCAGTTTGACTAGCGGGAGAGGTAGGGGCTCCTACAATGAGCAGTTCTTC.

This clone occurred a few times. The rearrangement links TRBV30 to TRBJ2-4, with D possibly being TRBD2 (6 bases). The CDR3 is 17 residues long. Trimming left V 3 bases short and J 1 base short, with 19 bases between. The germline V gene has CDR1 GTSNPN and CDR2 SVGIG (reference sequence). CDR3 region: CAWRIYAGRKAKNIQYF. The CDR3 nucleotides read TGTGCCTGGAGGATCTATGCGGGGCGAAAGGCCAAAAACATTCAGTACTTC.

This chain joins TRBV27 and TRBJ1-3; 9 positions match TRBD1. Germline V CDR1 and CDR2: MNHEY, SMNVEV (reference sequence). This CDR3 has 13 amino acids. V lost 6 bases, J lost 9 bases, and 6 bases stayed unmatched. The CDR3 protein is CASRGTGMATIYF. The CDR3 DNA is TGTGCCAGCAGAGGGACAGGGATGGCCACCATATATTTT.

This clone was seen a handful of times. This sequence joins TRBV5-1 and TRBJ2-7, with D hard to call. The CDR3 spans 15 residues. Trimming cost V 3 bases and J 5 bases, with 18 bases left between them. Germline lookup yields CDR1 SGHRS and CDR2 YFSETQ. The CDR3 nucleotides are TGCGCCAGCAGCTCGCCGACGCTGACTCGGGACGAGCAGTACTTC. This encodes CASSSPTLTRDEQYF.

The chain carries TRBV7-2 and TRBJ2-5, with a tentative D call TRBD1 (6 bases). The CDR3 is 13 amino acids. V lost 4 bases and J 6 bases, leaving 12 bases between the germline ends. The germline CDR1 and CDR2 sequences are SGHTA and FQGNSA. CDR3 protein: CASSSADRQTQYF. The CDR3 DNA is TGTGCCAGCAGCTCTGCCGACAGGCAGACCCAGTACTTC.

The chain couples TRBV19 to TRBJ1-1, with 12 positions matching TRBD1. CDR3 length: 15 amino acids. CDR1 and CDR2 from the germline V gene are LNHDA and SQIVND (reference sequence). Germline trimming cut 10 bases from V and 3 bases from J; bases unmatched to any gene: 9. The CDR3, as DNA: TGTGCCACCCGCGGGACAGGGGGCGCGGACACTGAAGCTTTCTTT. Translation gives CATRGTGGADTEAFF.

V gene TRBV15 combines with J gene TRBJ2-3; 8 bases line up with TRBD1. Trimming cost V 2 bases and J 5 bases; bases outside gene matches: 9. Germline CDR1 is LNHNV and CDR2 is YYDKDF (reference sequence). The length of the CDR3 is 16 residues. DNA of the CDR3: TGTGCCACCAGCAGACGAAACAGGGGGGAGAGAGATACGCAGTATTTT. Translating it yields CATSRRNRGERDTQYF.

This clone was counted a single time. J is TRBJ1-1 and V is TRBV11-1; 8 bases are shared with TRBD1. V lost 8 bases, J lost 6 bases, and 14 bases stayed unmatched. The CDR3 has 15 residues. Germline V gives CDR1 SGHAT, CDR2 FQDESV (reference sequence). The CDR3 DNA sequence: TGTGCCAGCTCGTCAGGGGGCCGGATGACGGCTGAAGCTTTCTTT. Translation gives CASSSGGRMTAEAFF.

The chain links TRBV29-1 to TRBJ1-1; TRBD1 aligns across 12 bases. Germline lookup yields CDR1 SQVTM and CDR2 ANQGSEA. The trim removed 5 bases at V and 5 bases at J, leaving 9 bases unmatched. This CDR3 is built from 15 residues. CDR3 in amino acids: CSVPGQGARGTEAFF. The DNA for the CDR3 is TGCAGCGTTCCGGGACAGGGGGCGCGAGGGACTGAAGCTTTCTTT. Together with reference TRBV29-1 and TRBJ1-1, the CDR3 gives the full variable domain: SAVISQKPSRDICQRGTSLTIQCQVDSQVTMMFWYRQQPGQSLTLIATANQGSEATYESGFVIDKFPISRPNLTFSTLTVSNMSPEDSSIYLCSVPGQGARGTEAFFGQGTRLTVV.

This clone was counted a single time. The genes are TRBV6-5 and TRBJ2-5; 10 nucleotides agree with TRBD1. The end of the DNA is better explained by TRBJ2-7, so the J call may be wrong. Germline loops: CDR1 MNHEY, CDR2 SVGAGI. The CDR3 loop spans 14 amino acids. This CDR3 reads CASREDRGSNEQYF. The CDR3 DNA is TGTGCCAGCAGGGAGGACAGGGGGTCCAACGAGCAGTACTTC.

The V gene is TRBV9, the J gene TRBJ1-2; 7 bases fit TRBD1. CDR1 and CDR2 from the germline V gene are SGDLS and YYNGEE. J was trimmed by 8 bases and V by 5 bases; bases with no gene match: 15. This CDR3 region has 15 residues. CDR3 protein: CASREDSGQVGGYTF. Here the CDR3 DNA reads TGTGCCAGCAGAGAAGATTCCGGACAGGTCGGGGGCTACACCTTC.

The V call is TRBV28, the J call TRBJ2-7; weak D call: TRBD1 (5 bases). Trimming took 6 bases from V and 3 from J, leaving 9 bases between them. CDR1 is MDHEN, CDR2 SYDVKM, per germline. This CDR3 is built from 12 residues. The DNA for the CDR3 is TGTGCCAGCAGGACAGATGACTACGAGCAGTACTTC. This translates into CASRTDDYEQYF. The full variable domain, rest sourced from reference TRBV28 and TRBJ2-7, is DVKVTQSSRYLVKRTGEKVFLECVQDMDHENMFWYRQDPGLGLRLIYFSYDVKMKEKGDIPEGYSVSREKKERFSLILESASTNQTSMYLCASRTDDYEQYFGPGTRLTVT.

V gene TRBV7-8 combines with J gene TRBJ2-5; 9 positions match TRBD2. The CDR3 consists of 15 residues. V lost 5 bases to trimming and J lost 5 bases; unmatched junction nucleotides: 9. The germline V gene encodes CDR1 SGHVS and CDR2 FQNEAQ. CDR3 nucleotide sequence: TGTGCCAGCAGCCTTCGACTAGCGGCGGGGGAGACCCAGTACTTC. This translates into CASSLRLAAGETQYF.

This sequence joins TRBV6-1 and TRBJ2-7; possibly TRBD2 for D (6 bases). This CDR3 spans 15 amino acids. CDR1 is MNHNS, CDR2 SASEGT, per germline. Deletions cut 6 bases from V and 0 bases from J, with 15 bases between. CDR3 DNA: TGTGCCAGCAGCCCTGAGGGACTTACCTCCTACGAGCAGTACTTC. This gives the protein CASSPEGLTSYEQYF.

The chain recombines TRBV10-1 with TRBJ1-4; 7 nucleotides agree with TRBD1. CDR1 is WNHNN and CDR2 is SYGVQD in the germline V gene (reference sequence). After removal of 9 bases from V and 4 bases from J, the junction contained 5 bases not matched to a gene. CDR3 length equals 13 residues. The CDR3 is CASGTDHNEKLFF. As DNA, the CDR3 is TGCGCCAGTGGGACAGATCATAATGAAAAACTGTTTTTT.

This chain joins TRBV25-1 and TRBJ1-1; 7 bases fit TRBD1. Germline CDR1 and CDR2: MGHDK and SYGVNS. V lost 7 bases and J lost 5; bases outside the gene matches: 7. There are 13 residues in the CDR3. CDR3 region: CASIPRGRTEAFF. Written as DNA, the CDR3 is TGTGCCAGCATTCCAAGGGGGCGAACTGAAGCTTTCTTT. Variable domain in full (rest from reference TRBV25-1 and TRBJ1-1): EADIYQTPRYLVIGTGKKITLECSQTMGHDKMYWYQQDPGMELHLIHYSYGVNSTEKGDLSSESTVSRIRTEHFPLTLESARPSHTSQYLCASIPRGRTEAFFGQGTRLTVV.

The chain carries TRBV4-2 and TRBJ2-2, with D possibly being TRBD2 (5 bases). Deletions cut 2 bases from V and 2 bases from J, with 21 bases between. The CDR3 is made up of 19 amino acids. Germline V lookup: CDR1 LGHNA, CDR2 YNFKEQ. The CDR3 sequence: CASSQRAPGKLFNTGELFF. DNA for the CDR3: TGTGCCAGCAGCCAAAGGGCCCCCGGGAAGCTCTTTAACACCGGGGAGCTGTTTTTT.

The chain couples TRBV7-9 to TRBJ2-1; 10 positions match TRBD2. CDR3 length equals 15 residues. Germline assignment: CDR1 SEHNR and CDR2 FQNEAQ (reference sequence). After removal of 9 bases from V and 0 bases from J, the junction contained 5 bases not matched to a gene. DNA for the CDR3: TGTGCCAGTGCGCCTAGCGGGAGCTCCTACAATGAGCAGTTCTTC. Translation gives CASAPSGSSYNEQFF. The full variable domain, in which reference TRBV7-9 and TRBJ2-1 provide the parts outside the CDR3, is DTGVSQNPRHKITKRGQNVTFRCDPISEHNRLYWYRQTLGQGPEFLTYFQNEAQLEKSRLLSDRFSAERPKGSFSTLEIQRTEQGDSAMYLCASAPSGSSYNEQFFGPGTRLTVL.

The rearrangement uses TRBV5-1 and TRBJ1-5, with TRBD1 as a possible D gene (5 bases). This CDR3 has 15 residues. V dropped 0 bases and J dropped 5 bases, with 12 bases sitting between them. Germline assignment: CDR1 SGHRS and CDR2 YFSETQ. As DNA, the CDR3 is TGCGCCAGCAGCTTGGACGGCAGGGCCCATCAGCCCCAGCATTTT. This encodes CASSLDGRAHQPQHF.

The genes are TRBV6-1 and TRBJ1-3; perhaps TRBD1 as D (5 bases). Germline V CDR1 and CDR2: MNHNS, SASEGT. Deletions cut 5 bases from V and 2 bases from J, with 10 bases between. CDR3 length: 14 amino acids. CDR3 sequence: CASSSRQTGNTIYF. CDR3 bases: TGTGCCAGCAGTTCGCGACAGACTGGAAACACCATATATTTT.

This chain links TRBV10-3 with TRBJ2-2; no definite D call. Per germline, CDR1 ENHRY and CDR2 SYGVKD. The CDR3 is made up of 15 amino acids. With 5 bases removed from V and 2 bases from J, the gap between germline ends came to 12 bases. CDR3 protein: CAISPGSHNTGELFF. CDR3 DNA: TGTGCCATCAGTCCCGGGTCTCATAACACCGGGGAGCTGTTTTTT.

The chain carries TRBV10-2 and TRBJ2-1, with 7 bases aligning to TRBD2. With V trimmed by 8 bases and J by 4 bases, 2 bases remained unmatched. Germline V gene data show CDR1 as WSHSY and CDR2 as SAAADI. The CDR3 has 12 residues. The CDR3 loop is CASRGDYNEQFF. The CDR3 DNA reads as TGCGCCAGCCGGGGGGATTACAATGAGCAGTTCTTC.

This clone has only one observation. This sequence joins TRBV5-6 and TRBJ2-7, with 8 bases identical to TRBD2. Germline V gene lookup returns CDR1 SGHDT and CDR2 YYEEEE. The length of the CDR3 is 14 residues. Losses at the gene ends were 3 bases for V and 2 bases for J; bases not matched to a gene: 4. The CDR3 loop is CASSSSGQTYEQYF. The CDR3 DNA reads as TGTGCCAGCAGCTCTAGCGGGCAGACCTACGAGCAGTACTTC.

The V gene is TRBV4-1, the J gene TRBJ1-5; 8 nucleotides agree with TRBD1. Germline CDR1 and CDR2: MGHRA and YSYEKL. The CDR3 contains 14 residues. The trim removed 1 base at V and 7 bases at J, leaving 3 bases unmatched. CDR3 region: CASSQGQGYQPQHF. DNA for the CDR3: TGCGCCAGCAGCCAAGGACAGGGGTACCAGCCCCAGCATTTT.

This clone has just one count. The chain uses TRBV30 and TRBJ2-5, with a weak D call TRBD2 (6 bases). The germline V gene has CDR1 GTSNPN and CDR2 SVGIG (reference sequence). The CDR3 totals 13 residues. The V gene lost 3 bases and the J gene lost 3 bases, with 11 bases spanning the gap. The CDR3: CAWSRREKETQYF. The CDR3 nucleotides read TGTGCCTGGAGCCGCCGGGAGAAAGAGACCCAGTACTTC.

This clone was seen once. The chain employs TRBV2 and TRBJ1-5, with 7 bases matching TRBD1. After removal of 6 bases from V and 0 bases from J, the junction contained 5 bases not matched to a gene. The germline V gene encodes CDR1 SNHLY and CDR2 FYNNEI. The CDR3 has 15 amino acids. CDR3 residues: CASREGQSSNQPQHF. The CDR3 DNA sequence: TGTGCCAGCAGGGAGGGACAGAGTAGCAATCAGCCCCAGCATTTT.